This TCR beta chain was recorded in a study of HIV-infected children after antiretroviral therapy interruption. Study as a whole: Samples from the continuous-treatment group were taken at weeks 0, 48 and 150.

This clonotype was found a few times. The antigen remains undetermined. Study-wide findings and caveats: After treatment interruption started, naive CD4+ CDR3 overlap across time points dropped.

RNA-based 3' RACE libraries used unique molecular identifiers. TCRdb fed the 3' RACE reads into MiXCR, producing one record per CDR3 protein. The profile covers tens of thousands of distinct CDR3 sequences, with over 6.5% appearing a single time and more than 0.85% taken by the ten largest. Indicated treatment: PENTA 11 planned treatment interruption arm or continuous ART arm. Germline CDR1 reads MNHEY; CDR2 reads SVGEGT. Trimming removed 2 bases from V and 6 bases from J, with 9 bases in between. The CDR3 sequence is 13 residues long. The chain couples TRBV6-2 or TRBV6-3 to TRBJ2-3, with D perhaps TRBD1 (5 bases). The sequencing here drew on CD45RA+ CD4+ T cells from PBMCs, pooled from several time points, taken from a donor given antiretroviral therapy, either interrupted or continuous. Subset indicated: naive CD4+ CD45RA+ CD45RO- T cells. The receptor was derived from a pool of human donors with HIV. In nucleotides, the CDR3 is TGTGCCAGCAGTTACGGGTACAGGGATACGCAGTATTTT. Translation: CASSYGYRDTQYF.